The 32 T cell receptor beta chains presented below share a single source sample, sequenced in a study of T cells in Graves' hyperthyroidism and ophthalmopathy. Amplification of TCR beta CDR3 regions was performed using RNA transcripts as template. A set of HTBI primers served as the primers for a first-round RT-PCR of the TCR CDR3. One entry per CDR3 protein, called by TCRdb with MiXCR from the multiplex PCR reads. The sample lists 550,000 to 850,000 distinct CDR3 sequences; roughly a sixth were seen once. Input material: blood. All receptors come from a woman aged 45-59 years with Graves' hyperthyroidism that later progressed to Graves' ophthalmopathy.

This chain joins TRBV7-2 and TRBJ1-6; TRBD1 matches 7 bases. This CDR3 comprises 17 residues. V dropped 2 bases and J dropped 7; count of bases not matched to a gene: 11. Germline CDR1 and CDR2: SGHTA and FQGNSA. In DNA form, the CDR3 reads TGTGCCAGCAGCTTATTTGAGAGCGACAGGGAGAATTCACCCCTCCACTTT. This encodes CASSLFESDRENSPLHF.

This clonotype occurred many times. This rearrangement joins TRBV2 to TRBJ1-5; D gene uncertain. The CDR3 runs 14 residues. CDR1 SNHLY and CDR2 FYNNEI come from the germline V gene. V gave up 2 bases and J gave up 3 bases, with 8 bases separating them. The DNA for the CDR3 is TGTGCCAGCAGTGAATCAGGTTTCAATCAGCCCCAGCATTTT. Translation gives CASSESGFNQPQHF.

There are many counts of this clonotype. The chain is built from TRBV3-1 and TRBJ1-2; 8 bases agree with TRBD1. The ends lost 5 bases at V and 4 bases at J; junction bases unmatched: 18. The CDR3 spans 18 residues. CDR1 LGHDT and CDR2 YNNKEL come from the germline V gene (reference sequence). Here the CDR3 reads CASSKTDRGFDRLYGYTF. As DNA, the CDR3 is TGTGCCAGCAGCAAGACTGACAGGGGCTTCGACCGCCTCTATGGCTACACCTTC.

This clonotype was counted between two and nine times. The V and J genes are TRBV7-2 and TRBJ2-5; TRBD1 agrees at 8 bases. J gave up 4 bases and V 5 bases, and 6 bases lay outside the gene matches. The CDR3 runs 14 residues. CDR1 is SGHTA, CDR2 FQGNSA, per germline. The CDR3 nucleotides read TGTGCCAGCAGCATGACAGGGGTACGAGAGACCCAGTACTTC. Translated, it gives CASSMTGVRETQYF.

There are a few counts of this clonotype. The J gene is TRBJ2-1, the V gene TRBV10-2; D is possibly TRBD1 (5 bases). There are 14 residues in the CDR3. V was trimmed by 1 base and J by 8 bases, leaving 12 bases between them. Germline V gives CDR1 WSHSY, CDR2 SAAADI. CDR3 nucleotides: TGCGCCAGCAGTGAGTTCCGCCCCAGGGATGAGCAGTTCTTC. Protein product: CASSEFRPRDEQFF.

The J gene is TRBJ1-1, the V gene TRBV15; no definite D call. The CDR3 extends over 15 amino acids. Germline CDR1 reads LNHNV; CDR2 reads YYDKDF (reference sequence). V lost 4 bases to trimming and J lost 0 bases, with 12 bases between them. CDR3 amino acids: CATSTRVIMNTEAFF. CDR3 sequence (DNA): TGTGCCACCAGCACACGGGTCATTATGAACACTGAAGCTTTCTTT.

This clonotype came up a few times. The gene calls are TRBV30 and TRBJ2-7, with no clear D. Trimming stripped 0 bases from V and 1 base from J, with 10 bases between. This CDR3 spans 14 amino acids. Per germline, CDR1 GTSNPN and CDR2 SVGIG (reference sequence). CDR3 sequence: CAWSVRVGSYEQYF. The CDR3 DNA reads as TGTGCCTGGAGTGTACGGGTGGGGTCCTACGAGCAGTACTTC.

This clonotype turned up a few times. This chain uses TRBV4-1 with TRBJ1-2, with a possible D match to TRBD1 (6 bases). CDR1 and CDR2 from the germline V gene are MGHRA and YSYEKL. The CDR3 sequence is 15 residues long. Trimming removed 2 bases at V and 3 bases at J, with 13 bases between. DNA for the CDR3: TGCGCCAGCAGCCAACGGCAGGGGCCATACTATGGCTACACCTTC. This translates into CASSQRQGPYYGYTF.

In this sample, this clonotype turned up many times. J is TRBJ1-5 and V is TRBV6-1; 8 positions agree with TRBD1. V shed 6 bases, J shed 5 bases, and the junction held 0 bases outside the gene matches. Germline CDR1 MNHNS, CDR2 SASEGT. The CDR3 covers 12 residues. Here the CDR3 reads CASRTGDQPQHF. Written as DNA, the CDR3 is TGTGCCAGCAGGACAGGGGATCAGCCCCAGCATTTT.

The chain carries TRBV6-2 or TRBV6-3 and TRBJ2-7, with D perhaps TRBD1 (6 bases). V was clipped by 5 bases and J by 1 base, with 15 bases between them. The CDR3 loop spans 15 amino acids. Germline V gives CDR1 MNHEY, CDR2 SVGEGT. This CDR3 is CASSVTGGESYEQYF. The CDR3 nucleotides read TGTGCCAGCAGTGTGACAGGTGGGGAATCCTACGAGCAGTACTTC.

This clonotype was observed many times. The rearrangement uses TRBV11-2 and TRBJ1-2, with unresolved D. This CDR3 spans 14 amino acids. Germline loops: CDR1 SGHAT, CDR2 FQNNGV. The V end was cut by 3 bases, the J end by 5 bases, with 13 bases between. The CDR3 bases are TGTGCCAGCAGCTTCGAAGCGGATCTTTATGGCTACACCTTC. Its translation: CASSFEADLYGYTF.

The chain links TRBV20-1 to TRBJ2-7; 13 positions match TRBD2. V was pared by 2 bases and J by 5 bases, with 6 bases of the junction left unmatched. Germline V gives CDR1 DFQATT, CDR2 SNEGSKA (reference sequence). There are 15 residues in the CDR3. CDR3 loop: CSARSTSGGAHEQYF. In DNA, the CDR3 is TGCAGTGCTAGATCCACTAGCGGGGGGGCACACGAGCAGTACTTC.

This clonotype was seen repeatedly, ten times or more. The chain uses TRBV11-2 and TRBJ2-7, with a possible D match to TRBD1 (6 bases). CDR3 length equals 17 residues. Germline-derived CDR1 and CDR2 are SGHAT and FQNNGV. Trimming pared 0 bases from V and 2 bases from J, leaving 17 bases between. The CDR3 spells CASSLDTGDRYTYEQYF. The CDR3 DNA is TGTGCCAGCAGCTTAGACACTGGTGACAGGTATACCTACGAGCAGTACTTC.

This clonotype has a count of ten or more. This sequence joins TRBV6-2 or TRBV6-3 and TRBJ2-2; 8 bases are a match to TRBD1. Germline CDR1 and CDR2: MNHEY and SVGEGT. The CDR3 sequence is 14 residues long. Trimming took 9 bases from V and 2 from J; bases not matched to a gene: 5. The CDR3 DNA reads as TGTGCCAGTGGGACAGGAGCTAACACCGGGGAGCTGTTTTTT. Amino acids: CASGTGANTGELFF.

To note about this clonotype: At one end the junction does not follow the germline gene, possibly because of a read error. The V and J genes are TRBV5-1 and TRBJ2-1; TRBD2 might be the D (7 bases). CDR1 and CDR2 (germline): SGHRS, YFSETQ. The CDR3 length is 16 residues. CDR3 nucleotide sequence: TGTGCCAGCAGCGTAGGGGGGGATAGCTCCTACAATGAGCAGTTCTTC. This codes for CASSVGGDSSYNEQFF.

This sequence joins TRBV4-2 and TRBJ2-1; D gene uncertain. The germline gives CDR1 LGHNA, CDR2 YNFKEQ. The CDR3 runs to 16 residues. Trimming shortened V by 0 bases and J by 0 bases, and 9 bases separated the two germline ends. The CDR3: CASSQDKQISYNEQFF. CDR3 in DNA: TGTGCCAGCAGCCAAGATAAGCAAATCTCCTACAATGAGCAGTTCTTC.

Ten or more counts support this clonotype. V and J are TRBV7-9 and TRBJ1-1; 8 bases are shared with TRBD1. Germline V CDR1 and CDR2: SEHNR, FQNEAQ (reference sequence). Unmatched junction bases numbered 12, after V lost 5 bases and J lost 7 bases. This CDR3 has 15 amino acids. CDR3 sequence: CASSPQGAGTGEAFF. CDR3 bases: TGTGCCAGCAGCCCCCAGGGGGCGGGAACGGGTGAAGCTTTCTTT.

Note on this clonotype: Sequence at one end of the junction differs from germline and may be a read error. The chain employs TRBV20-1 and TRBJ2-7; D gene ambiguous. CDR1 and CDR2 from the germline V gene are DFQATT and SNEGSKA (reference sequence). The CDR3 spans 13 residues. The CDR3, as DNA: TGCAGTGCTTTCGACACCAGCTCCTACAAGCAGTACTTC. It translates to CSAFDTSSYKQYF.

The chain links TRBV3-1 to TRBJ2-6, with no clear D. The CDR3 has 17 amino acids. The germline CDR1 and CDR2 sequences are LGHDT and YNNKEL (reference sequence). Trimming took 8 bases from V and 0 from J, leaving 17 bases between them. CDR3 sequence reads: CASPTLSRDSGANVLTF. The CDR3 DNA sequence: TGTGCCAGCCCCACCTTAAGTAGGGACTCTGGGGCCAACGTCCTGACTTTC.

The chain carries TRBV19 and TRBJ1-1; D unclear. The CDR3 sequence is 14 residues long. V was shortened by 3 bases and J by 3 bases, with 11 bases between the two germline ends. Germline assignment: CDR1 LNHDA and CDR2 SQIVND (reference sequence). This CDR3 is CASSIQRADTEAFF. As DNA, the CDR3 is TGTGCCAGTAGTATTCAGAGGGCCGACACTGAAGCTTTCTTT.

This clonotype has only a few counts. The chain combines TRBV19 with TRBJ2-7, with TRBD1 as a possible D gene (6 bases). Looked up from germline, CDR1 is LNHDA and CDR2 is SQIVND (reference sequence). Trimming cost V 6 bases and J 3 bases, with 15 bases left between them. The CDR3 sequence is 14 residues long. CDR3 loop: CASRSNDRFYEQYF. The CDR3 bases are TGTGCCAGTAGGTCCAATGACAGGTTCTACGAGCAGTACTTC.

This clonotype showed up just a few times. This sequence joins TRBV18 and TRBJ2-7, with 7 positions matching TRBD1. This CDR3 contains 14 residues. Germline CDR1 reads KGHSH; CDR2 reads LQKENI. With V trimmed by 3 bases and J by 5 bases, 7 bases remained unmatched. The CDR3 loop reads CASSPMTGPNEQYF. CDR3 in DNA: TGTGCCAGCTCACCGATGACAGGGCCTAACGAGCAGTACTTC. The variable domain in full, completed from reference TRBV18 and TRBJ2-7, reads NAGVMQNPRHLVRRRGQEARLRCSPMKGHSHVYWYRQLPEEGLKFMVYLQKENIIDESGMPKERFSAEFPKEGPSILRIQQVVRGDSAAYFCASSPMTGPNEQYFGPGTRLTVT.

The CDR3 region has the DNA TGTGCCAGCAGTCCCAGGGGGTTTAGTGAAAAACTGTTTTTT. Translated, it gives CASSPRGFSEKLFF. V usage is TRBV2 and J usage is TRBJ1-4; 7 bases map to TRBD1. Germline V gives CDR1 SNHLY, CDR2 FYNNEI. Trimming at V came to 5 bases and at J to 7 bases, leaving 7 bases not matched to a gene. The length of the CDR3 is 14 residues.

Of note for this clonotype: This clone may be a read error of a much larger clone one base away. The chain combines TRBV29-1 with TRBJ1-1; possible D gene TRBD1, 6 bases. The ends were cut back, 5 bases at V and 4 bases at J, with 20 bases in the middle. Looked up from germline, CDR1 is SQVTM and CDR2 is ANQGSEA. This CDR3 has 15 amino acids. The CDR3 reads CSVTGSKALGTEAFF. The CDR3 DNA follows: TGCAGCGTTACAGGGAGTAAAGCCTTAGGCACTGAAGCTTTCTTT.

The CDR3: CASHSGTVINEKLFF. The CDR3 bases are TGTGCCAGCCACTCCGGGACAGTTATTAATGAAAAACTGTTTTTT. The genes are TRBV2 and TRBJ1-4; 7 nucleotides align to TRBD1. CDR1 is SNHLY and CDR2 is FYNNEI in the germline V gene. After removal of 8 bases from V and 4 bases from J, the junction contained 10 bases not matched to a gene. This CDR3 is built from 15 residues.

The chain employs TRBV2 and TRBJ2-7; D gene uncertain. The CDR3 has 13 amino acids. From germline, CDR1 is SNHLY and CDR2 FYNNEI. With 2 bases removed from V and 2 bases from J, the gap between germline ends came to 7 bases. Written as DNA, the CDR3 is TGTGCCAGCAGTGAATACAGAACCTACGAGCAGTACTTC. Its protein is CASSEYRTYEQYF.

This clonotype was seen repeatedly, ten times or more. The V and J genes are TRBV20-1 and TRBJ2-7; a weak D match, TRBD1 (5 bases). Trimming took 2 bases from V and 6 from J, leaving 14 bases between them. From germline, CDR1 is DFQATT and CDR2 SNEGSKA (reference sequence). The CDR3 loop spans 13 amino acids. The CDR3 coding sequence is TGCAGTGCTAGATCTCCAAGGGGTCCCGAGCAGTACTTC. It encodes CSARSPRGPEQYF.

This clonotype was seen just once. The V call is TRBV10-3, the J call TRBJ2-3; D unclear. Germline V gives CDR1 ENHRY, CDR2 SYGVKD. The CDR3 is 13 residues long. The V and J ends lost 10 bases and 4 bases respectively, with 15 bases between them. CDR3 amino acids: CATNEGSADTQYF. For the CDR3, the DNA is TGTGCCACCAATGAAGGGTCCGCAGATACGCAGTATTTT.

This clonotype was recorded a few times. The rearrangement joins TRBV12-3 or TRBV12-4 to TRBJ2-2, with 9 bases matching TRBD2. There are 16 residues in the CDR3. V lost 3 bases, J lost 5 bases, and 7 bases stayed unmatched. CDR3 residues: CASSFGRGGGTGELFF. CDR3 bases: TGTGCCAGCAGTTTTGGGCGGGGGGGAGGAACCGGGGAGCTGTTTTTT.

This clonotype was detected ten times or more. CDR3 residues: CASSQFRRPNTEAFF. CDR3 bases: TGTGCCAGCAGCCAATTTCGAAGGCCGAACACTGAAGCTTTCTTT. V usage is TRBV3-1 and J usage is TRBJ1-1; D unresolved. Germline V gene sequence: CDR1 LGHDT, CDR2 YNNKEL (reference sequence). The CDR3 is 15 amino acids. V gave up 2 bases and J gave up 1 base, with 11 bases separating them.

The sample holds a few counts of this clonotype. V and J are TRBV7-2 and TRBJ2-2, with D unresolved. The ends were cut back, 3 bases at V and 3 bases at J, with 11 bases in the middle. CDR1 and CDR2 (germline): SGHTA, FQGNSA. CDR3 size: 15 residues. The CDR3 sequence is CASSLSWADTGELFF. In nucleotides, the CDR3 is TGTGCCAGCAGCTTGAGTTGGGCAGACACCGGGGAGCTGTTTTTT.

This clonotype was counted only a few times. The V gene is TRBV27, the J gene TRBJ2-2; D not resolved. The CDR3 is 13 amino acids. The V gene lost 8 bases and the J gene lost 0 bases, with 7 bases spanning the gap. Looked up from germline, CDR1 is MNHEY and CDR2 is SMNVEV (reference sequence). The CDR3 DNA follows: TGTGCCAGCGCAGAGTCGAACACCGGGGAGCTGTTTTTT. Residues: CASAESNTGELFF.